This T cell receptor beta chain came from a study of blood T cell repertoires in COVID-19. Study context: Samples of COVID-19 (acute and convalescent) were obtained from the United States, Italy and Spain. The cDNA or gDNA used as material had been derived from T cells, B-cell-depleted T cells, or PBMCs.

The germline V gene has CDR1 LGHDT and CDR2 YNNKEL (reference sequence). The CDR3 has 16 residues. V dropped 0 bases and J dropped 7 bases, with 13 bases sitting between them. Each participant's cohort was designated according to participant-reported clinical history. Each recovered donor of Cohort 3 presented with two negative PCRs, clearance, or symptom resolution. Produced via immunoSEQ multiplex PCR; TCRdb's table is partial and in-frame only. The sample records approximately 280,000 clones, around nine tenths being singletons. This chain links TRBV3-1 (or the pseudogene TRBV3-2) with TRBJ1-6, with D possibly being TRBD1 (5 bases). The sequence came from a woman in her late teens or twenties who had recovered from COVID-19. Sequenced input: PBMCs or T cells enriched from blood (not recorded which). CDR3 nucleotide sequence: TGTGCCAGCAGCCAAGACGGGCAGGGCTTCAATTCACCCCTCCACTTT. The encoded protein is CASSQDGQGFNSPLHF.